The 26 T cell receptor beta chains given below trace back to one sample, sequenced in a study of cytomegalovirus exposure and HLA in healthy donors. Researchers ran the PCR with 60 Vbeta and 13 Jbeta primers. Assay: immunoSEQ multiplex PCR; the TCRdb copy retains only in-frame clones and omits some. The table records fewer than 45,000 clones, roughly four fifths of them present only once. Sequencing was performed on PBMCs. The receptors were sampled from a woman in her twenties or thirties in good health and CMV-seropositive.

The chain uses TRBV21-1 and TRBJ2-7; TRBD1 reflects the table's D call only, with no check against the DNA. TRBV21-1 has pseudogene status. CDR3 size: 15 residues. The CDR3: CASSRYRGNRIGQYF. CDR3 DNA: TGTGCCAGCAGCAGGTACAGGGGGAACAGGATCGGGCAGTACTTC.

In this sample, this clone turned up a few times. The chain couples TRBV6-1 to TRBJ1-1; D may be TRBD1 (6 bases). Trimming shortened V by 4 bases and J by 7 bases, and 13 bases separated the two germline ends. This CDR3 spans 13 amino acids. Looked up from germline, CDR1 is MNHNS and CDR2 is SASEGT. CDR3 sequence: CASSVDGQFEAFF. The CDR3 bases are TGTGCCAGCAGTGTGGACGGACAGTTTGAAGCTTTCTTT.

The V and J genes are TRBV19 and TRBJ1-3; D not certain. The CDR3 totals 16 residues. Germline loops: CDR1 LNHDA, CDR2 SQIVND (reference sequence). V was cut by 8 bases and J by 0 bases, with 17 bases left in between. CDR3 region: CASPDTRASSGNTIYF. The CDR3 DNA reads TGTGCCAGTCCAGATACGAGGGCTAGCTCTGGAAACACCATATATTTT.

The chain is built from TRBV5-4 and TRBJ1-1, with 7 bases lining up with TRBD1. Germline V gives CDR1 SGHNT, CDR2 YYREEE (reference sequence). CDR3 size: 14 residues. J gave up 4 bases and V 4 bases, and 7 bases lay outside the gene matches. CDR3 bases: TGTGCCAGCAGCACCAGACAGGGTGGCACTGAAGCTTTCTTT. This sequence encodes CASSTRQGGTEAFF.

The V and J genes are TRBV4-1 and TRBJ1-6; D uncertain. Germline loops: CDR1 MGHRA, CDR2 YSYEKL. The CDR3 contains 14 residues. V lost 0 bases and J 10 bases, leaving 10 bases between the germline ends. The CDR3 coding sequence is TGCGCCAGCAGCCAAGATGATCGGGAATCACCCCTCCACTTT. Protein: CASSQDDRESPLHF.

This clone has a handful of counts. DNA of the CDR3: TGCGCCAGCAGCTTGGCCACTAGCGCAACCTACAATGAGCAGTTCTTC. This gives the protein CASSLATSATYNEQFF. The rearrangement joins TRBV5-1 to TRBJ2-1; 7 bases agree with TRBD2. The V segment lost 0 bases and the J segment 2 bases; nucleotides outside the gene matches: 5. The CDR3 contains 16 residues. Germline loops: CDR1 SGHRS, CDR2 YFSETQ.

J is TRBJ1-1 and V is TRBV18; 7 nucleotides match TRBD1. With 0 bases clipped from V and 6 bases from J, the junction kept 4 bases outside the gene matches. CDR3 size: 14 residues. Germline V CDR1 and CDR2: KGHSH, LQKENI. This chain's CDR3 is CASSPPTGQAEAFF. CDR3 DNA: TGTGCCAGCTCACCACCTACTGGACAGGCTGAAGCTTTCTTT.

The chain carries TRBV7-2 and TRBJ2-3, with D perhaps matching TRBD2 (6 bases). This CDR3 contains 14 residues. CDR1 and CDR2 from the germline V gene are SGHTA and FQGNSA. V gave up 5 bases and J gave up 10 bases, with 19 bases separating them. CDR3 in amino acids: CASSPLPTGGSQYF. CDR3 sequence (DNA): TGTGCCAGCAGCCCTCTGCCTACCGGGGGATCGCAGTATTTT. Variable domain in full (rest from reference TRBV7-2 and TRBJ2-3): GAGVSQSPSNKVTEKGKDVELRCDPISGHTALYWYRQSLGQGLEFLIYFQGNSAPDKSGLPSDRFSAERTGGSVSTLTIQRTQQEDSAVYLCASSPLPTGGSQYFGPGTRLTVL.

This clone is labeled as medium-sized. The V and J genes are TRBV7-9 and TRBJ1-2; D remains unclear. The V end lost 1 base, the J end lost 3 bases, and 6 bases lay between the germline ends. The length of the CDR3 is 13 residues. Germline V gene lookup returns CDR1 SEHNR and CDR2 FQNEAQ (reference sequence). The CDR3 DNA is TGTGCCAGCAGCTTAGGTGGCTACTATGGCTACACCTTC. It translates to CASSLGGYYGYTF.

This clone is a singleton in its sample. The chain links TRBV5-6 to TRBJ1-2, with D possibly being TRBD1 (5 bases). Deletions cut 5 bases from V and 7 bases from J, with 18 bases between. The CDR3 is 14 residues long. Per germline, CDR1 SGHDT and CDR2 YYEEEE. The CDR3 region is CASSHAGGRIGYTF. CDR3 coding DNA: TGTGCCAGCAGTCATGCGGGGGGACGCATTGGCTACACCTTC. The full variable domain, with the rest looked up from reference TRBV5-6 and TRBJ1-2, is DAGVTQSPTHLIKTRGQQVTLRCSPKSGHDTVSWYQQALGQGPQFIFQYYEEEERQRGNFPDRFSGHQFPNYSSELNVNALLLGDSALYLCASSHAGGRIGYTFGSGTRLTVV.

The chain is built from TRBV19 and TRBJ2-7; D is ambiguous. Per germline, CDR1 LNHDA and CDR2 SQIVND (reference sequence). With 1 base removed from V and 5 bases from J, the gap between germline ends came to 6 bases. This CDR3 comprises 12 residues. The CDR3, as DNA: TGTGCCAGTAGTATAGGCGGTAACGAGCAGTACTTC. Its protein product is CASSIGGNEQYF.

The chain is built from TRBV6-1 and TRBJ1-1, with no clear D. Between the trimmed V and J ends, which lost 6 bases and 1 base, there was a span of 12 bases. Germline loops: CDR1 MNHNS, CDR2 SASEGT. The CDR3 sequence is 14 residues long. The CDR3 sequence is CASRTGLGNTEAFF. Written as DNA, the CDR3 is TGTGCCAGCAGGACTGGACTGGGGAACACTGAAGCTTTCTTT.

The V gene is TRBV28, the J gene TRBJ1-1, with D unresolved. With 7 bases removed from V and 1 base from J, the gap between germline ends came to 19 bases. The CDR3 is 16 residues long. Germline V gene data show CDR1 as MDHEN and CDR2 as SYDVKM. CDR3 in amino acids: CASTMAFGRANTEAFF. The CDR3 DNA reads TGTGCCAGCACCATGGCGTTCGGGAGGGCGAACACTGAAGCTTTCTTT.

The chain uses TRBV11-2 and TRBJ2-7; the D gene is possibly TRBD2 (5 bases). Between the trimmed V and J ends, which lost 2 bases and 0 bases, there was a span of 8 bases. CDR1 is SGHAT and CDR2 is FQNNGV in the germline V gene. This CDR3 region has 14 residues. The CDR3 sequence is CASSLTGNSYEQYF. DNA of the CDR3: TGTGCCAGCAGCTTAACCGGGAACTCCTACGAGCAGTACTTC.

The chain employs TRBV15 and TRBJ2-7; D call uncertain. This CDR3 region has 14 residues. The V end was cut by 1 base, the J end by 3 bases, with 10 bases between. The germline CDR1 and CDR2 sequences are LNHNV and YYDKDF (reference sequence). As DNA, the CDR3 is TGTGCCACCAGCAGAGTTGTCGGTAGCTACGAGCAGTACTTC. Translating gives CATSRVVGSYEQYF.

The gene calls are TRBV6-5 and TRBJ1-2, with D uncertain. The CDR3 loop spans 13 amino acids. The V and J ends lost 4 bases and 3 bases respectively, with 9 bases between them. Germline CDR1 is MNHEY and CDR2 is SVGAGI. CDR3 sequence reads: CASSWAGDYGYTF. In nucleotides, the CDR3 is TGTGCCAGCAGTTGGGCCGGGGACTATGGCTACACCTTC.

The chain employs TRBV7-9 and TRBJ2-1; D is perhaps TRBD1 (7 bases). V lost 5 bases, J lost 4 bases, and 12 bases lay in between. The V gene's germline CDR1 is SEHNR and CDR2 FQNEAQ (reference sequence). CDR3 length equals 14 residues. CDR3 residues: CASSTGGQYNEQFF. CDR3 DNA: TGTGCCAGCAGCACCGGGGGACAGTACAATGAGCAGTTCTTC.

This clone appeared once. The DNA for the CDR3 is TGCGCCAGCAGCTTGACTAGCGGGGGGCCTTTTGGGTACGAGCAGTACTTC. Its translation is CASSLTSGGPFGYEQYF. The chain has TRBV5-1 and TRBJ2-7, with 12 bases aligning to TRBD2. Germline assignment: CDR1 SGHRS and CDR2 YFSETQ. The V gene end was trimmed by 1 base and the J gene end by 4 bases; junction bases not matched to a gene: 9. The CDR3 extends over 17 amino acids.

The chain joins TRBV10-2 to TRBJ2-7; 9 bases match TRBD2. The germline gives CDR1 WSHSY, CDR2 SAAADI. J lost 4 bases, V lost 3 bases, and 7 bases had no gene match. The CDR3 spans 15 residues. The CDR3 here is CASSDRRGGGYEQYF. CDR3 DNA sequence: TGCGCCAGCAGTGACCGGCGGGGGGGCGGTTACGAGCAGTACTTC.

The chain uses TRBV29-1 and TRBJ2-2; 8 bases map to TRBD1. Germline CDR1 and CDR2: SQVTM and ANQGSEA. With V trimmed by 4 bases and J by 3 bases, 1 base remained unmatched. The CDR3 has 13 residues. The CDR3 DNA reads as TGCAGCGTTGTACAGGGGGACACCGGGGAGCTGTTTTTT. It codes for CSVVQGDTGELFF.

This clone was observed once. The chain links TRBV9 to TRBJ2-2; 12 bases agree with TRBD1. Germline V gene data show CDR1 as SGDLS and CDR2 as YYNGEE. The junction had 7 bases not matched to a gene; V was cut back by 4 bases and J by 6 bases. This CDR3 comprises 16 residues. The DNA of the CDR3 is TGTGCCAGCAGCCCCCTGGGACAGGGGGCGGCCGGGGAGCTGTTTTTT. Translation: CASSPLGQGAAGELFF.

V gene TRBV30 combines with J gene TRBJ2-7, with 8 bases lining up with TRBD2. This CDR3 comprises 15 residues. The V segment lost 0 bases and the J segment 3 bases; nucleotides outside the gene matches: 7. The germline V gene encodes CDR1 GTSNPN and CDR2 SVGIG (reference sequence). DNA of the CDR3: TGTGCCTGGAGTGTTATGGGGCTAGCGGGCTACGAGCAGTACTTC. Residues: CAWSVMGLAGYEQYF.

The rearrangement uses TRBV19 and TRBJ1-1, with D perhaps TRBD1 (5 bases). The germline CDR1 and CDR2 sequences are LNHDA and SQIVND (reference sequence). Trimming took off 1 base at V and 1 base at J, with 10 bases between the two ends. The CDR3 is 15 amino acids. The CDR3 coding sequence is TGTGCCAGTAGTATAGGGGGGGGAGCGAACACTGAAGCTTTCTTT. The encoded protein is CASSIGGGANTEAFF.

V is TRBV30 and J is TRBJ2-7, with D perhaps matching TRBD1 (5 bases). The length of the CDR3 is 11 residues. Germline CDR1 and CDR2: GTSNPN and SVGIG (reference sequence). The V and J ends lost 0 bases and 5 bases respectively, with 5 bases between them. The CDR3 loop is CAWSVGDEQYF. In DNA, the CDR3 is TGTGCCTGGAGTGTAGGGGACGAGCAGTACTTC. Looking up the rest from reference TRBV30 and TRBJ2-7 gives the full variable domain: SQTIHQWPATLVQPVGSPLSLECTVEGTSNPNLYWYRQAAGRGLQLLFYSVGIGQISSEVPQNLSASRPQDRQFILSSKKLLLSDSGFYLCAWSVGDEQYFGPGTRLTVT.

This clone has only a few counts. J is TRBJ1-2 and V is TRBV27; D gene unclear. The CDR3 extends over 13 amino acids. Trimming stripped 3 bases from V and 1 base from J, with 6 bases between. Germline assignment: CDR1 MNHEY and CDR2 SMNVEV (reference sequence). The CDR3 nucleotides are TGTGCCAGCAGTTTGACAAGTAACTATGGCTACACCTTC. Translated, it gives CASSLTSNYGYTF.

This clone was seen once. The gene calls are TRBV25-1 and TRBJ1-2; D possibly corresponds to TRBD1 (6 bases). The V gene lost 6 bases and the J gene lost 5 bases, with 10 bases spanning the gap. The CDR3 totals 12 residues. Looked up from germline, CDR1 is MGHDK and CDR2 is SYGVNS. CDR3 sequence reads: CASRWGLYGYTF. As DNA, the CDR3 is TGTGCCAGCAGGTGGGGGCTATATGGCTACACCTTC.